The subject of this entry is one T cell receptor beta chain. The data derive from a study of blood T cell repertoires in COVID-19. Overall study context: The analysed material was cDNA or gDNA that came from T cells, B-cell-depleted T cells, or PBMCs.

TCRdb's table, derived via immunoSEQ multiplex PCR, lists solely in-frame clones and lacks some. This sample has over 300,000 clones, with roughly 88% found just once. This CDR3 has 18 residues. The junction had 14 bases not matched to a gene; V was cut back by 5 bases and J by 5 bases. Germline V gene data show CDR1 as LGHNA and CDR2 as YNFKEQ. This receptor was identified in a woman aged 50 to 60 with acute or convalescent COVID-19. Sequencing was carried out using peripheral blood. The V call is TRBV4-2, the J call TRBJ2-5; 13 bases map to TRBD2. CDR3 amino acids: CASSSGGGLAGRGETQYF. CDR3 nucleotides: TGTGCCAGCAGCTCGGGAGGGGGACTAGCGGGAAGAGGGGAGACCCAGTACTTC.